What follows is one T cell receptor beta chain and its context. The CDR3 totals 16 residues. V lost 2 bases and J 1 base, leaving 13 bases between the germline ends. CDR1 is MNHEY and CDR2 is SVGAGI in the germline V gene. The record originates from a study of OX40 agonist ivuxolimab in advanced cancers. At the level of the study: Among those enrolled, mean age was about 63 years (range roughly 23 to 85) and 70% to 85% were male. Of the participants, approximately 40% had some prior anti-PD-1, anti-PD-L1 or anti-CTLA-4 therapy, which was allowed. Of the patients, three showed partial responses, one with hepatocellular carcinoma and two with cutaneous melanoma.

The data were produced by immunoSEQ multiplex PCR, yet TCRdb's version contains in-frame clones alone and is incomplete. The sample has some 99,000 clones; approximately 93% are singletons. Baseline, cycle 4 day 1, and cycle 7 day 1 were the blood sampling points. The material was CD4+ or CD8+ T cells sorted from blood, obtained in a trial of the OX40 agonist ivuxolimab. This chain links TRBV6-5 with TRBJ2-3, with a tentative D call TRBD2 (6 bases). The receptor comes from an adult with an advanced solid tumor such as melanoma, head and neck, liver or kidney cancer. The CDR3 region is CASSYRLVKGTDTQYF. The CDR3 bases are TGTGCCAGCAGTTACAGACTAGTAAAGGGCACAGATACGCAGTATTTT.